The 13 T cell receptor beta chains listed next were all sequenced from one sample in a study of OX40 agonist ivuxolimab in advanced cancers. Method: immunoSEQ multiplex PCR; TCRdb's copy keeps in-frame clones and lacks some. The sample includes under 55,000 clones, around four fifths of them seen just once. The sample in question was CD4+ or CD8+ T cells sorted from blood, obtained in a trial of the OX40 agonist ivuxolimab. Every receptor here comes from an adult with an advanced solid tumor such as melanoma, head and neck, liver or kidney cancer.

The chain couples TRBV30 to TRBJ2-7; 10 bases line up with TRBD1. V gave up 0 bases and J gave up 5 bases; unmatched junction bases: 10. CDR1 and CDR2 from the germline V gene are GTSNPN and SVGIG (reference sequence). The CDR3 spans 16 residues. CDR3 bases: TGTGCCTGGAGTGTACAGGGGACAGGGGTTTCCAACGAGCAGTACTTC. Protein product: CAWSVQGTGVSNEQYF.

The chain carries TRBV4-3 and TRBJ2-7, with D perhaps matching TRBD1 or TRBD2 (5 bases each). V was clipped by 8 bases and J by 3 bases, with 8 bases between them. Germline V gene sequence: CDR1 LGHNA, CDR2 YSLEER. The CDR3 is 11 residues long. This CDR3 reads CASGTFYEQYF. The DNA for the CDR3 is TGCGCCAGCGGGACCTTCTACGAGCAGTACTTC.

The V gene is TRBV28, the J gene TRBJ2-7; D possibly corresponds to TRBD2 (5 bases). This CDR3 comprises 15 residues. Trimming removed 8 bases at V and 0 bases at J, with 17 bases between. Germline values: CDR1 MDHEN, CDR2 SYDVKM. The CDR3 sequence is CASFGVGGDSYEQYF. The DNA for the CDR3 is TGTGCCAGCTTTGGGGTAGGAGGAGACTCCTACGAGCAGTACTTC.

This clone was seen just once. V gene TRBV5-1 combines with J gene TRBJ1-6; a weak D match, TRBD1 (6 bases). The V gene's germline CDR1 is SGHRS and CDR2 YFSETQ. Trimming took 1 base from V and 5 from J, leaving 16 bases between them. CDR3 length: 17 residues. The CDR3 sequence: CASSLWQGSLNNSPLHF. The CDR3 DNA reads as TGCGCCAGCAGCTTGTGGCAGGGGTCTTTAAATAATTCACCCCTCCACTTT.

The gene calls are TRBV5-6 and TRBJ2-2, with 9 bases that match TRBD1. Germline lookup yields CDR1 SGHDT and CDR2 YYEEEE. The CDR3 consists of 16 residues. The V and J ends lost 4 bases and 6 bases, in that order; junction bases with no gene match: 10. The CDR3 loop is CASSPQNDRGAGELFF. CDR3 coding DNA: TGTGCCAGCAGCCCCCAAAATGACAGGGGGGCCGGGGAGCTGTTTTTT.

By share, this clone counts as medium-sized. This chain connects TRBV6-1 to TRBJ1-5; D ambiguous. Trimming shortened V by 1 base and J by 3 bases, and 10 bases separated the two germline ends. The CDR3 totals 15 residues. CDR1 MNHNS and CDR2 SASEGT come from the germline V gene. The CDR3 DNA is TGTGCCAGCAGTGAAGTGTTAGGGCCCAATCAGCCCCAGCATTTT. Translation: CASSEVLGPNQPQHF.

This clone was counted a single time. The rearrangement uses TRBV18 and TRBJ1-1; D unclear. With 0 bases removed from V and 6 bases from J, the gap between germline ends came to 2 bases. Germline V gives CDR1 KGHSH, CDR2 LQKENI. The CDR3 is 11 residues long. In DNA form, the CDR3 reads TGTGCCAGCTCACCACCGTCTGAAGCTTTCTTT. Protein product: CASSPPSEAFF.

The chain recombines TRBV29-1 with TRBJ1-1; a possible D gene is TRBD1 (6 bases). Germline assignment: CDR1 SQVTM and CDR2 ANQGSEA. The CDR3 extends over 13 amino acids. Trimming removed 5 bases from V and 6 bases from J, with 16 bases in between. CDR3 bases: TGCAGCGTTAACAGGGATATCCACGCTGAAGCTTTCTTT. It specifies CSVNRDIHAEAFF.

The chain carries TRBV10-3 and TRBJ2-1; D call uncertain. Germline loops: CDR1 ENHRY, CDR2 SYGVKD. CDR3 size: 12 residues. V shed 0 bases and J shed 8 bases, with 5 bases lying between them. CDR3 sequence reads: CAISESLDEQFF. The CDR3 region has the DNA TGTGCCATCAGTGAGTCGTTAGATGAGCAGTTCTTC.

The J gene is TRBJ2-1, the V gene TRBV7-6; the D gene is possibly TRBD2 (6 bases). The CDR3 loop spans 13 amino acids. Germline lookup yields CDR1 SGHVS and CDR2 FNYEAQ. The V gene lost 3 bases and the J gene lost 7 bases, with 10 bases spanning the gap. The CDR3 is CASSFFGGNEQFF. The CDR3 nucleotides read TGTGCCAGCAGCTTTTTTGGGGGGAATGAGCAGTTCTTC.

The rearrangement links TRBV19 to TRBJ2-5; TRBD1 matches 7 bases. J gave up 4 bases and V 3 bases, and 8 bases lay outside the gene matches. Germline CDR1 LNHDA, CDR2 SQIVND (reference sequence). The CDR3 is made up of 15 amino acids. CDR3: CASSIYGTVGETQYF. Written as DNA, the CDR3 is TGTGCCAGTAGTATTTACGGGACAGTGGGAGAGACCCAGTACTTC.

The chain couples TRBV19 to TRBJ2-3; TRBD2 agrees at 9 bases. The V segment lost 10 bases and the J segment 2 bases; nucleotides outside the gene matches: 10. The CDR3 is 15 residues long. The germline V gene encodes CDR1 LNHDA and CDR2 SQIVND (reference sequence). The CDR3 nucleotides read TGTGCCACCGATATTAGCGGGGGAGTCACAGATACGCAGTATTTT. Amino acid sequence: CATDISGGVTDTQYF.

V is TRBV7-3 and J is TRBJ1-6, with D uncertain. This CDR3 spans 14 amino acids. In germline, CDR1 is SGHTA, CDR2 FQGTGA. The V end was cut by 2 bases, the J end by 5 bases, with 7 bases between. CDR3 coding DNA: TGTGCCAGCAGCTTAGAGGCCGATAATTCACCCCTCCACTTT. It codes for CASSLEADNSPLHF.